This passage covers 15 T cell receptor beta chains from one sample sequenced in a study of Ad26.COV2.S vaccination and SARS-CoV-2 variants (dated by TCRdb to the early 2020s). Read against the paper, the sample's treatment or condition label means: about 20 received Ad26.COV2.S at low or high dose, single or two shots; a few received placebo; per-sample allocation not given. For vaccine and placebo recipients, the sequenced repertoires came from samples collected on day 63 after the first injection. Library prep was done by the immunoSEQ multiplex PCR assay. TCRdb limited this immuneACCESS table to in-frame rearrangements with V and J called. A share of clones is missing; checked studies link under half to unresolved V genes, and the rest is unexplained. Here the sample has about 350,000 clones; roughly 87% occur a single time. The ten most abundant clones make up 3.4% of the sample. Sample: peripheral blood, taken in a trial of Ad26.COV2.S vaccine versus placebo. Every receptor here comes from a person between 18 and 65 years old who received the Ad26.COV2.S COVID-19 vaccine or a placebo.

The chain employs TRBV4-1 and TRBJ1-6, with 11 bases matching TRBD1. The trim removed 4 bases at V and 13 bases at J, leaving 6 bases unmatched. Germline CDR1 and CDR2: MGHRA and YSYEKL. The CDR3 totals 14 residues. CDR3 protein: CASSPRTGGYPLHF. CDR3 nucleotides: TGCGCCAGCAGCCCGCGGACAGGGGGCTATCCCCTCCACTTT.

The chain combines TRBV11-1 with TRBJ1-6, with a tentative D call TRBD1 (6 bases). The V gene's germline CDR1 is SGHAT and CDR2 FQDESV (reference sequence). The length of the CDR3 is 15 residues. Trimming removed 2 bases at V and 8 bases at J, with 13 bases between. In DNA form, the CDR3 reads TGTGCCAGCAGCTTATTTGGACAGTCCCATTCACCCCTCCACTTT. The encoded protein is CASSLFGQSHSPLHF.

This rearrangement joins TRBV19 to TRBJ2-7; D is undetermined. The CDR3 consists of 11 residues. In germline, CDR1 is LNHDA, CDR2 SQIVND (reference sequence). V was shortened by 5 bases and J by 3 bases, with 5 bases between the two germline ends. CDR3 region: CASSVDYEQYF. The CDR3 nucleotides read TGTGCCAGTAGTGTCGACTACGAGCAGTACTTC.

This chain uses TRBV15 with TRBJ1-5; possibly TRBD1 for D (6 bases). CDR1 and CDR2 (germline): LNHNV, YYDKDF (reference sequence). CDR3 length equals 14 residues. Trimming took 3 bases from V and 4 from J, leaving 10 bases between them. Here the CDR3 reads CATSRGQKNQPQHF. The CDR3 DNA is TGTGCCACCAGCAGGGGACAAAAAAATCAGCCCCAGCATTTT. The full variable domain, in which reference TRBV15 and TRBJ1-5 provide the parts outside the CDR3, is DAMVIQNPRYQVTQFGKPVTLSCSQTLNHNVMYWYQQKSSQAPKLLFHYYDKDFNNEADTPDNFQSRRPNTSFCFLDIRSPGLGDTAMYLCATSRGQKNQPQHFGDGTRLSIL.

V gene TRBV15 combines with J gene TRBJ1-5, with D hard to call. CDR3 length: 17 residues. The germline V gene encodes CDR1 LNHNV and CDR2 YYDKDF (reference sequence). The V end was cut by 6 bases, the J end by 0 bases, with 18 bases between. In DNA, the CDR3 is TGTGCCACCAGGGTAAGACGGATAGAATATAGCAATCAGCCCCAGCATTTT. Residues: CATRVRRIEYSNQPQHF.

CDR3 DNA: TGCGCCAGCAGTCACACCAGGGGTCCCCACTCACCCCTCCACTTT. Amino acids: CASSHTRGPHSPLHF. The J gene is TRBJ1-6, the V gene TRBV23-1, with TRBD1 as a possible D gene (6 bases). TRBV23-1 is placed among ORFs of uncertain function. Deletions cut 3 bases from V and 10 bases from J, with 16 bases between. The CDR3 length is 15 residues.

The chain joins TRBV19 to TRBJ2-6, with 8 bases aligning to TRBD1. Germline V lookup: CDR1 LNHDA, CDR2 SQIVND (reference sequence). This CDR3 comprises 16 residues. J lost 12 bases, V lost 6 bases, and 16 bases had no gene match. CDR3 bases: TGTGCCAGTAGCCAACGGCAGGGGGCGTTCCGTACCGTCCTGACTTTC. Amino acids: CASSQRQGAFRTVLTF.

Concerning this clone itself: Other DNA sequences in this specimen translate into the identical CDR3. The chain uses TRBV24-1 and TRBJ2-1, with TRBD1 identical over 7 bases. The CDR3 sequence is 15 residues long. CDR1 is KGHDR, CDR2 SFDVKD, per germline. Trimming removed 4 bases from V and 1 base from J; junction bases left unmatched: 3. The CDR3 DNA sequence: TGTGCCACCAGTGACCGGGACAGTTCCTACAATGAGCAGTTCTTC. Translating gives CATSDRDSSYNEQFF.

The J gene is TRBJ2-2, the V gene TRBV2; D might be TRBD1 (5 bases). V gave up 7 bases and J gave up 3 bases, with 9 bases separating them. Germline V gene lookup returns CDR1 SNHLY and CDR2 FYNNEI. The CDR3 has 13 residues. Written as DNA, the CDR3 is TGTGCCAGCAAGCCACAGGACACCGGGGAGCTGTTTTTT. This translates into CASKPQDTGELFF.

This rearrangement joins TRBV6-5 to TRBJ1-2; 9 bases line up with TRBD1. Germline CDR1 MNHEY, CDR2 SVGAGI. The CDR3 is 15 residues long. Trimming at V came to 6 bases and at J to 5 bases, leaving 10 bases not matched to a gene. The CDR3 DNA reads TGTGCCAGCAGAGCTCCCGGACAGGGGAATTATGGCTACACCTTC. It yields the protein CASRAPGQGNYGYTF.

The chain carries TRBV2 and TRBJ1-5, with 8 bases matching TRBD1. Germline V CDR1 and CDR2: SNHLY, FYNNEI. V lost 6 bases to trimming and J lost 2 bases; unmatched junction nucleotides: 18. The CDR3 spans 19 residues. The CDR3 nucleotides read TGTGCCAGCAGGGGGGACTCCGACAGGGGCTCTTTGGGCAATCAGCCCCAGCATTTT. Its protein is CASRGDSDRGSLGNQPQHF. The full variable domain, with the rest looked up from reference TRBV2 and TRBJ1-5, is EPEVTQTPSHQVTQMGQEVILRCVPISNHLYFYWYRQILGQKVEFLVSFYNNEISEKSEIFDDQFSVERPDGSNFTLKIRSTKLEDSAMYFCASRGDSDRGSLGNQPQHFGDGTRLSIL.

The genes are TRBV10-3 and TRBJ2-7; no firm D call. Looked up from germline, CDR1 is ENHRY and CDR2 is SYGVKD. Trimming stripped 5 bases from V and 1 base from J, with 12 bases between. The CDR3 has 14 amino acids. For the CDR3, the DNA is TGTGCCATCAGTTCACACACCTCATCCTACGAGCAGTACTTC. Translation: CAISSHTSSYEQYF.

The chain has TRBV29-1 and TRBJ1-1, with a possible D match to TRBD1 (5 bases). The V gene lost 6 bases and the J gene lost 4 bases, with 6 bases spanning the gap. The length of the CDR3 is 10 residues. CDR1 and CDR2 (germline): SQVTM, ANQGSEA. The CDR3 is CSVRVTEAFF. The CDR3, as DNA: TGCAGCGTCAGGGTCACTGAAGCTTTCTTT. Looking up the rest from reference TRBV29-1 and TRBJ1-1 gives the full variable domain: SAVISQKPSRDICQRGTSLTIQCQVDSQVTMMFWYRQQPGQSLTLIATANQGSEATYESGFVIDKFPISRPNLTFSTLTVSNMSPEDSSIYLCSVRVTEAFFGQGTRLTVV.

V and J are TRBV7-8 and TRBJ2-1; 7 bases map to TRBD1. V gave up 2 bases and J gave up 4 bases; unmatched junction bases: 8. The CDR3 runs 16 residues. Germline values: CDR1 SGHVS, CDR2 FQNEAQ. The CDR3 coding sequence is TGTGCCAGCAGCTTAAGCCGGACAGGCCTTTACAATGAGCAGTTCTTC. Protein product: CASSLSRTGLYNEQFF.

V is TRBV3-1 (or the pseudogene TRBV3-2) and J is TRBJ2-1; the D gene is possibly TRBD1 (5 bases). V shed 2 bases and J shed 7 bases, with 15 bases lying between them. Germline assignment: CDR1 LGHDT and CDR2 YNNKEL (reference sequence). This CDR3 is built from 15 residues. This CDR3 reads CASSQMASQGNEQFF. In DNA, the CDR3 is TGTGCCAGCAGCCAAATGGCGTCTCAGGGAAATGAGCAGTTCTTC.